This T cell receptor (beta chain) was observed in a study of shared clonotypes between healthy human individuals. Method: immunoSEQ multiplex PCR; TCRdb's copy keeps in-frame clones and lacks some. The profile shows about 1 million clones, approximately 70% of them singletons. This clone occurred many times. The study drew all its donors from Caucasian adults living in Nashville, Tennessee. CDR1 SGDLS and CDR2 YYNGEE come from the germline V gene. Trimming at V came to 2 bases and at J to 10 bases, leaving 11 bases not matched to a gene. CDR3 length: 16 residues. The origin of this receptor is a man in his late teens or twenties in good health. The V call is TRBV9, the J call TRBJ1-6, with 8 bases lining up with TRBD1. The sequenced material came from memory CD4+ T cells sorted from blood. The subset: CD45RA-negative fraction. CDR3 protein: CASSVTPTGEESPLHF. The CDR3 region has the DNA TGTGCCAGCAGCGTCACTCCGACAGGGGAAGAATCACCCCTCCACTTT.